This TCR beta chain was documented in a study of T cell repertoires in cytomegalovirus infection. Study-level information: Public TCR beta signatures marked donors with CMV infection and the matching HLA.

This clonotype occurred a few times. Antigen unknown. TCRdb reanalysed the reads using MiXCR and keeps one entry per CDR3 protein. The profile shows about 68,000 distinct CDR3 sequences, roughly 20% of them singletons. Study outcomes and limitations: Cumulative frequency (of public TCR beta family members) identified carriers of CMV plus the relevant HLA. Clonotype analysis showed dominance of the ex vivo response by HLA-C-restricted CMV-specific TCR beta clonotypes.

CDR1 and CDR2 from the germline V gene are MNHNS and SASEGT. Trimming removed 7 bases from V and 5 bases from J, with 11 bases in between. The CDR3 extends over 12 amino acids. The chain recombines TRBV6-1 with TRBJ2-5; D gene uncertain. This TCR came from a human donor in good health (CMV status not recorded). Some clones in this sample may be carry-over from other donors' samples. Sequenced input: PBMCs, sequenced either directly or after in vitro stimulation (not recorded which). The CDR3 coding sequence is TGTGCCAGCATTCTGGGCTGGGAGACCCAGTACTTC. Amino acid sequence: CASILGWETQYF.